Here is one T cell receptor (beta chain) with its context. This sample stems from a study of blood T cell repertoires in COVID-19. Here immunoSEQ multiplex PCR was the method, and the copy in TCRdb shows in-frame clones only, minus some. Of roughly 250,000 clones in the sample, 80% to 90% were seen once. The CDR3 is 13 residues long. V lost 2 bases and J lost 4, with 7 bases in between. The germline V gene has CDR1 LNHDA and CDR2 SQIVND (reference sequence). V gene TRBV19 combines with J gene TRBJ2-3; TRBD2 is a possible D gene (5 bases). The source is a man aged 50 or older with acute or convalescent COVID-19. The specimen sequenced was peripheral blood. As DNA, the CDR3 is TGTGCCAGTAGTATACGGGATCCAGATACGCAGTATTTT. It codes for CASSIRDPDTQYF.